The present TCR beta chain was sequenced within a study of Ad26.COV2.S vaccination and SARS-CoV-2 variants. Overall study: Each vaccinee took Ad26.COV2.S intramuscularly, once or twice 56 days apart.

TCRdb's table, derived via immunoSEQ multiplex PCR, lists solely in-frame clones and lacks some. Counted here are some 520,000 clones, roughly 89% occurring once; the ten biggest clones make up roughly 13%. Described treatment: roughly 19 received Ad26.COV2.S at low or high dose, single or two shots; five or six received placebo; per-sample allocation not given. After the first vaccine or placebo injection, samples were drawn on day 63. The CDR3 length is 15 residues. Trimming cost V 4 bases and J 3 bases; bases outside gene matches: 5. The V gene's germline CDR1 is MDHEN and CDR2 SYDVKM. The J gene is TRBJ1-5, the V gene TRBV28; 8 nucleotides line up with TRBD1. Sequencing was performed on peripheral blood, taken in a trial of Ad26.COV2.S vaccine versus placebo. This TCR came from a person between 18 and 65 years old who received the Ad26.COV2.S COVID-19 vaccine or a placebo. In DNA form, the CDR3 reads TGTGCCAGCAGTTCCCCGGACAGGGTCAATCAGCCCCAGCATTTT. The encoded protein is CASSSPDRVNQPQHF.